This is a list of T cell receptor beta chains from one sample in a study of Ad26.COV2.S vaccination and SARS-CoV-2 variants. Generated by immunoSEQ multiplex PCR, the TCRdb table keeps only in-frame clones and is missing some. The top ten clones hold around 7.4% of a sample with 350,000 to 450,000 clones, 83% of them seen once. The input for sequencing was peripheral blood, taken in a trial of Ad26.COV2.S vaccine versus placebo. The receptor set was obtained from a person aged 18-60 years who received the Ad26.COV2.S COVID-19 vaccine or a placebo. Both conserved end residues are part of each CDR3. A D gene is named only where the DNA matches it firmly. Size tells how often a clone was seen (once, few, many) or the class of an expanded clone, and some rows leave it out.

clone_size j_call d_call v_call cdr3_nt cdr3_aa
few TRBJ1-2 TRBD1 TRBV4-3 TGCGCCAGCAGCCAGGACAGGTCCACCACCTACACCTTC CASSQDRSTTYTF
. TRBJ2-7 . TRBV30 TGTGCCTGGAGTGTTCGCGGGGCCAGGTACTTC CAWSVRGARYF
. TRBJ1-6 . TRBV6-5 TGTGCCAGCAGTTACTCGATGGCCAGGGGTAATTCACCCCTCCACTTT CASSYSMARGNSPLHF
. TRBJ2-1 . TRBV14 TGTGCCAGCAGCCAAGCCAACTACAATGAGCAGTTCTTC CASSQANYNEQFF
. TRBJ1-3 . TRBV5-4 TGTGCCAGCAGCCTACAGGGTACTGGAAACACCATATATTTT CASSLQGTGNTIYF
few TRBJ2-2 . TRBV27 TGTGCCAGCAAGTCGGAGGCGAACACCGGGGAGCTGTTTTTT CASKSEANTGELFF
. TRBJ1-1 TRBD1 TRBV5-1 TGCGCCAGCAGCTTTATGGTAGCAGGGGGGCCAATGAACACTGAAGCTTTCTTT CASSFMVAGGPMNTEAFF
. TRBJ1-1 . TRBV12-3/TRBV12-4 TGTGCCAGCATCCCATACAGTCACACTGAAGCTTTCTTT CASIPYSHTEAFF
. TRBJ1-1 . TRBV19 TGTGCCAGTAGTCCCGCTAACACTGAAGCTTTCTTT CASSPANTEAFF
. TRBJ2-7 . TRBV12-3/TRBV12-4 TGTGCCAGCAGTTTAGGCGGGGTCGAGCAGTACTTC CASSLGGVEQYF
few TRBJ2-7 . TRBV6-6 TGTGCCACCTCCCCCGGGGATCGGGAGCAGTACTTC CATSPGDREQYF
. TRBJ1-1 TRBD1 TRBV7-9 TGTGCCAGCAGCTTAGCCCAGGGGGAGGGAGCTTTCTTT CASSLAQGEGAFF
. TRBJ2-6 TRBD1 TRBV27 TGTGCCAGCAGGGGACAGGGGGGGGTTGGGGCCAACGTCCTGACTTTC CASRGQGGVGANVLTF
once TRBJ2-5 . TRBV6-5 TGTGCCAGCAGTTACTCGTGGGGGGAGACCCAGTACTTC CASSYSWGETQYF
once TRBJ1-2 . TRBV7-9 TGTGCCAGCAGCCCCCTGAACAGAGTCTATGGCTACACCTTC CASSPLNRVYGYTF
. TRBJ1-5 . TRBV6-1 TGTGCCAGCAGTGATGGGGGGAGTTATAGCAATCAGCCCCAGCATTTT CASSDGGSYSNQPQHF
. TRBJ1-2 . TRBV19 TGTGCCAGTAGTATTCGGGGGGACTATGGCTACACCTTC CASSIRGDYGYTF
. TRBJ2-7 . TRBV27 TGTGCCAGCAGTTTATTGGCCGGCGAGCAGTACTTC CASSLLAGEQYF
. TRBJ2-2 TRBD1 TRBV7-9 TGTGCCAGCAGCTTCGGACAGGGGATCACCGGGGAGCTGTTTTTT CASSFGQGITGELFF
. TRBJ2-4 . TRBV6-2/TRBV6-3 TGTGCCAGCAGTGTACAGACCATCCAAAAAAACATTCAGTACTTC CASSVQTIQKNIQYF
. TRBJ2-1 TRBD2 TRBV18 TGTGCCAGCTCACCGCCGGGACTAGCGGGGGACTCCTACAATGAGCAGTTCTTC CASSPPGLAGDSYNEQFF
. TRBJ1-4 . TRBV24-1 TGTGCCACCAGTGACCGCAATGCAACTAATGAAAAACTGTTTTTT CATSDRNATNEKLFF
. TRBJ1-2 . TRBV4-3 TGCGCCAGCAGCCAAGTGAAGGGCTTGGGAAGCTATGGCTACACCTTC CASSQVKGLGSYGYTF